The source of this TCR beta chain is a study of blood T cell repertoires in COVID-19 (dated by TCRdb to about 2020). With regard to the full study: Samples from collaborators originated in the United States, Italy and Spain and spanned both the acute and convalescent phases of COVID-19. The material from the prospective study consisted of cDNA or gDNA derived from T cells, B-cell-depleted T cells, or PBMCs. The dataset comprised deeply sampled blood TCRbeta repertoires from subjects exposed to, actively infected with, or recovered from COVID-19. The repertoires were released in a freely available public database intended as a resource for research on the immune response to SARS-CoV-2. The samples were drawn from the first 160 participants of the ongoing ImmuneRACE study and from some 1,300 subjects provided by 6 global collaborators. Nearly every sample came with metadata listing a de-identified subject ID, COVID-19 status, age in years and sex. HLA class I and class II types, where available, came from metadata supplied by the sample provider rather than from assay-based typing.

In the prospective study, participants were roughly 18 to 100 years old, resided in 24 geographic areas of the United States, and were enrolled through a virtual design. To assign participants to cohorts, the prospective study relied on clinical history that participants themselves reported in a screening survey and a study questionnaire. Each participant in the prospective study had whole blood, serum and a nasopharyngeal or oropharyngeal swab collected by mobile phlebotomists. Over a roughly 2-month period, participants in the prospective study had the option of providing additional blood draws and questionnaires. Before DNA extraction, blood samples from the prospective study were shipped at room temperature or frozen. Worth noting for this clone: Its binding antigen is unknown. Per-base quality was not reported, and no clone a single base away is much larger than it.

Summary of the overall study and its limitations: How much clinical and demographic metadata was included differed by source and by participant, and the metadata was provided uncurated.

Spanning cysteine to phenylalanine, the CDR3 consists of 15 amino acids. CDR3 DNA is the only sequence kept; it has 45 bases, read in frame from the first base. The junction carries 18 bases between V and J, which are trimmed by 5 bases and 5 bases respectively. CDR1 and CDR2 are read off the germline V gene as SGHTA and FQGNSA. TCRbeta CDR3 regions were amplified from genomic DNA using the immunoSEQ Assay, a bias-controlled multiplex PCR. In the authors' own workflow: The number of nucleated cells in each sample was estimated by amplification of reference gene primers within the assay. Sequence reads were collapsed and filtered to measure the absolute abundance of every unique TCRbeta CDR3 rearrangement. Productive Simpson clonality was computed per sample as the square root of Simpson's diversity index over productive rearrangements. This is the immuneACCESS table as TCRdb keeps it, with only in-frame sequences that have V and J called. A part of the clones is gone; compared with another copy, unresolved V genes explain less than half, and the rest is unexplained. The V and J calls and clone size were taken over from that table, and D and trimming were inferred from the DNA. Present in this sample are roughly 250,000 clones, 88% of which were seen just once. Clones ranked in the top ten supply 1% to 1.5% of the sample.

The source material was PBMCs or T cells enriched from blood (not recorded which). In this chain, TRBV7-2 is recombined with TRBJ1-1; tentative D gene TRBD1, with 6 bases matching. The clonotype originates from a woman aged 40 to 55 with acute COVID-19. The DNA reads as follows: TGTGCCAGCAGCCTCCAAGCGGGGGCAGGTACTGAAGCTTTCTTT. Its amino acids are CASSLQAGAGTEAFF.